This T cell receptor (beta chain) appears in the sequencing data of a study of vaccination and CD4 T cells after COVID-19. Study-level background: A positive SARS-CoV-2 nasal swab PCR result was recorded for each convalescent patient; roughly nine were mild and one severe. Investigators stimulated cells with overlapping spike peptides drawn from SARS-CoV-2, HCoV-NL63, HCoV-OC43 and HCoV-229E.

Treatment noted: roughly 11-day PBMC culture with coronavirus spike peptide pools or control peptides (ViraFEST assay). Cultures used around 2 million PBMCs per well, about 10 IU/ml IL-2 and about 10 ug/ml peptides. Concerning this clonotype: Its target is not known.

The assay that was used to sequence DNA from cultured CD4+ T cells was the Oncomine TCR Beta short-read assay. In this case, cultured CD4+ T cells provided the extracted genomic DNA. In TCRdb, the PCR reads were re-called with MiXCR into one record per CDR3 protein. The sample includes tens of thousands of distinct CDR3 sequences, about three fifths seen only once; the top ten take 7.8%. In germline, CDR1 is SGHNT, CDR2 YYREEE (reference sequence). The CDR3 is 14 residues long. V shed 1 base and J shed 4 bases, with 6 bases lying between them. Sequencing input: CD4+ T cells from blood, cultured in vitro. The chain recombines TRBV5-4 with TRBJ1-6; no firm D call. This clonotype was sampled from a human donor who had recovered from COVID-19. CDR3 residues: CASSLRQYNSPLHF. As DNA, the CDR3 is TGTGCCAGCAGCTTGAGGCAGTATAATTCACCCCTCCACTTT.